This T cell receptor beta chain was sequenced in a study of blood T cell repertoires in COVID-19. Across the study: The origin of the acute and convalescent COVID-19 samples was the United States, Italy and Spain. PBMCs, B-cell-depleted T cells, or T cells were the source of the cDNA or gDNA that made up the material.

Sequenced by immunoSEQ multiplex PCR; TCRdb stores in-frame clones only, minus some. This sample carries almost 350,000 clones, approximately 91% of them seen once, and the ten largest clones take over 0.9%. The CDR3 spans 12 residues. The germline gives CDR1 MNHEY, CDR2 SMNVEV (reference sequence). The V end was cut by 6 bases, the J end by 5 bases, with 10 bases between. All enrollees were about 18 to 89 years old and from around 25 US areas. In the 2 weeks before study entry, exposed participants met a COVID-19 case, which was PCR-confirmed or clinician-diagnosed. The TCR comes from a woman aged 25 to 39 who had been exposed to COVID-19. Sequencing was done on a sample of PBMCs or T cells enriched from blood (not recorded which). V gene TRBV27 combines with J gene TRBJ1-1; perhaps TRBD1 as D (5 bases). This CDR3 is CASRDSGTEAFF. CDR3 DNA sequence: TGTGCCAGCAGAGACAGTGGGACTGAAGCTTTCTTT.